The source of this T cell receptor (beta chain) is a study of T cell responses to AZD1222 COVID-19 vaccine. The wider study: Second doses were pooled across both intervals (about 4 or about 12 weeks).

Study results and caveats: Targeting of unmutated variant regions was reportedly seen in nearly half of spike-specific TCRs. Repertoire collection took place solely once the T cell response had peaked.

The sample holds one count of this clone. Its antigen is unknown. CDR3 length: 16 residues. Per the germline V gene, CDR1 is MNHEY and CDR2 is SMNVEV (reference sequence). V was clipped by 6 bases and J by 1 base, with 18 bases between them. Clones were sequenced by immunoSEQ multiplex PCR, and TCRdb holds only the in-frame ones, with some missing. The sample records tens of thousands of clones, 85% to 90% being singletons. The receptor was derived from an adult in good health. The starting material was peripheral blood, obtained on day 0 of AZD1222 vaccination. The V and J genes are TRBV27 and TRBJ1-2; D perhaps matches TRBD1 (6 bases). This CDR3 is CASRGRGGRGNYGYTF. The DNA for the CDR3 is TGTGCCAGCAGGGGAAGGGGGGGCAGGGGTAACTATGGCTACACCTTC.